This TCR beta chain was sequenced during a study of cytomegalovirus exposure and HLA in healthy donors. Amplification used 60 Vbeta primers and 13 Jbeta primers. Sequencing was performed with immunoSEQ multiplex PCR; in TCRdb, only in-frame clones are kept and a portion is missing. This sample's table reports tens of thousands of clones. This CDR3 is built from 14 residues. V shed 0 bases and J shed 6 bases, with 8 bases lying between them. CDR1 and CDR2 (germline): MGHRA, YSYEKL. This clonotype was obtained from a woman aged 25 to 39 in good health and CMV-seropositive. The chain links TRBV4-1 to TRBJ2-2; D remains unclear. Source material: PBMCs. DNA of the CDR3: TGCGCCAGCAGCCAAGATAATACGGCCGGGGAGCTGTTTTTT. It codes for CASSQDNTAGELFF.